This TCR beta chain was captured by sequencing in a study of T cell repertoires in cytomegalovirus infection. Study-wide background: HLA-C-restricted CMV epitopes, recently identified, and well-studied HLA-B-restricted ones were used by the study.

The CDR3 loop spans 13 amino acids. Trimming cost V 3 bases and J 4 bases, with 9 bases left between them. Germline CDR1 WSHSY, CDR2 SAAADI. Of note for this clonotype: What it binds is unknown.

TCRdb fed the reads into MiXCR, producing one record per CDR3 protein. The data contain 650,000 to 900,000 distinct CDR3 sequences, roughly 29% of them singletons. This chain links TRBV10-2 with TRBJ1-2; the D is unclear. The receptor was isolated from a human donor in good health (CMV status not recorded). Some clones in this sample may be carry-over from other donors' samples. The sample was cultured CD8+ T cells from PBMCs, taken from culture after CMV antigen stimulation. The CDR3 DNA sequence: TGCGCCAGCAGTGACGGGATATTCTATGGCTACACCTTC. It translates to CASSDGIFYGYTF.